The entry below describes one T cell receptor beta chain. The antigen is not known. The rectum was sampled with one to two pinch biopsies at colonoscopy. Profiled with immunoSEQ multiplex PCR; TCRdb holds only in-frame clones, not every one. The data contain 15,000 to 20,000 clones, 80% of them seen just once; the ten biggest clones take up roughly 8%. The sample originates from a study of pediatric ulcerative colitis. General study findings and limits: Rectal repertoires separated controls, mild-moderate and acute severe colitis.

The sequenced sample was gut tissue. This TCR came from a boy aged 5-17 years who was a control in a study of pediatric ulcerative colitis.

The CDR3 protein is CASSPAGLAGGHSTDTQYF. In DNA, the CDR3 is TGTGCCAGCAGTCCCGCGGGACTAGCGGGAGGCCATAGCACAGATACGCAGTATTTT. The rearrangement uses TRBV28 and TRBJ2-3; 15 bases align to TRBD2. Germline V CDR1 and CDR2: MDHEN, SYDVKM. The CDR3 runs 19 residues. V shed 5 bases and J 0 bases; nucleotides not matched to a gene: 9.